Below, 27 T cell receptor beta chains from the same sample are listed, as sequenced in a study of shared clonotypes between healthy human individuals. Generated by immunoSEQ multiplex PCR, the TCRdb table keeps only in-frame clones and is missing some. This sample has some 490,000 clones, with about 72% found just once. The material sequenced was PBMCs. Every receptor here comes from a woman aged 40 to 50 in good health. Some clones in this sample may be carry-over from other donors' samples.

The genes are TRBV6-1 and TRBJ2-5, with D maybe TRBD2 (5 bases). The V and J ends lost 4 bases and 1 base respectively, with 19 bases between them. Germline CDR1 is MNHNS and CDR2 is SASEGT. The CDR3 has 17 amino acids. DNA of the CDR3: TGTGCCAGCAGTGCCCTTGGTCCGCGGGTGGCCCAAGAGACCCAGTACTTC. Translation gives CASSALGPRVAQETQYF.

The V call is TRBV21-1, the J call TRBJ2-7; TRBD1 is the table's D call, not checked against the DNA. TRBV21-1 is an annotated pseudogene. The CDR3 is 18 amino acids. DNA for the CDR3: TGTGCCAGCAGCAAATTAGGCCCCCCCGGTGGGCAGGGTAGCGAGCAGTACTTC. Amino acids: CASSKLGPPGGQGSEQYF.

This chain joins TRBV9 and TRBJ2-7; D unresolved. The CDR3 contains 14 residues. Germline V gene sequence: CDR1 SGDLS, CDR2 YYNGEE. Trimming took 7 bases from V and 0 from J, leaving 14 bases between them. CDR3 sequence: CASLRITDSYEQYF. DNA for the CDR3: TGTGCCAGCCTCAGGATTACCGACTCCTACGAGCAGTACTTC.

About this clone itself: This same CDR3 is encoded by further DNA sequences in the sample. This chain connects TRBV2 to TRBJ2-1, with 14 bases identical to TRBD2. Germline V gene lookup returns CDR1 SNHLY and CDR2 FYNNEI. This CDR3 spans 15 amino acids. J lost 7 bases, V lost 6 bases, and 5 bases had no gene match. CDR3 sequence: CASRGLAGVGNEQFF. DNA for the CDR3: TGTGCCAGCAGGGGACTAGCGGGAGTGGGTAATGAGCAGTTCTTC.

This clone was seen a single time. This chain connects TRBV6-1 to TRBJ2-1, with TRBD2 identical over 10 bases. The junction had 5 bases not matched to a gene; V was cut back by 3 bases and J by 6 bases. This CDR3 is 15 amino acids long. CDR1 is MNHNS and CDR2 is SASEGT in the germline V gene. This chain's CDR3 is CASSDVWTSGNEQFF. The CDR3 nucleotides are TGTGCCAGCAGTGACGTCTGGACTAGCGGCAATGAGCAGTTCTTC.

This clone was detected many times. V is TRBV9 and J is TRBJ2-1; TRBD2 aligns across 9 bases. This CDR3 contains 16 residues. The V gene end was trimmed by 2 bases and the J gene end by 8 bases; junction bases not matched to a gene: 11. Per germline, CDR1 SGDLS and CDR2 YYNGEE. CDR3 DNA sequence: TGTGCCAGCAGCGTGCGTAGGGTAGCGGGAGAGGATGAGCAGTTCTTC. This gives the protein CASSVRRVAGEDEQFF.

The chain combines TRBV7-9 with TRBJ1-4, with D perhaps TRBD1 (6 bases). Trimming pared 8 bases from V and 8 bases from J, leaving 9 bases between. Germline assignment: CDR1 SEHNR and CDR2 FQNEAQ (reference sequence). The CDR3 covers 11 residues. Written as DNA, the CDR3 is TGTGCCAGCGGCGACAGGGAAAAACTGTTTTTT. Translation gives CASGDREKLFF.

This sequence joins TRBV30 and TRBJ2-7; D not certain. Trimming left V 0 bases short and J 7 bases short, with 16 bases between. Germline V gene lookup returns CDR1 GTSNPN and CDR2 SVGIG (reference sequence). The CDR3 sequence is 14 residues long. CDR3 sequence (DNA): TGTGCCTGGAGTGTACCCGCGACCCAATGGGAGCAGTACTTC. Residues: CAWSVPATQWEQYF.

This chain links TRBV5-1 with TRBJ2-3; D not certain. Per the germline V gene, CDR1 is SGHRS and CDR2 is YFSETQ. The CDR3 contains 17 residues. Trimming cost V 0 bases and J 2 bases, with 16 bases left between them. The CDR3 DNA is TGCGCCAGCAGCTTGGGACTTCTCCAAGCCTACACAGATACGCAGTATTTT. It translates to CASSLGLLQAYTDTQYF.

The chain carries TRBV5-5 and TRBJ2-6, with D perhaps TRBD2 (5 bases). This CDR3 has 16 residues. In germline, CDR1 is SGHKS, CDR2 YYEKEE (reference sequence). Trimming pared 0 bases from V and 0 bases from J, leaving 7 bases between. The CDR3 DNA sequence: TGTGCCAGCAGCTTGGTTGGAGGCTCTGGGGCCAACGTCCTGACTTTC. This encodes CASSLVGGSGANVLTF.

The V call is TRBV11-3, the J call TRBJ2-7; D may be TRBD1 (5 bases). The CDR3 runs 15 residues. The germline CDR1 and CDR2 sequences are SGHNT and YENEEA. Between the trimmed V and J ends, which lost 4 bases and 5 bases, there was a span of 18 bases. The CDR3 loop is CASSSSALGRNEQYF. The CDR3 DNA reads TGTGCCAGCAGCTCGTCCGCTTTGGGGCGCAACGAGCAGTACTTC. The full variable domain, with the rest looked up from reference TRBV11-3 and TRBJ2-7, is EAGVVQSPRYKIIEKKQPVAFWCNPISGHNTLYWYLQNLGQGPELLIRYENEEAVDDSQLPKDRFSAERLKGVDSTLKIQPAELGDSAVYLCASSSSALGRNEQYFGPGTRLTVT.

The chain is built from TRBV5-1 and TRBJ1-5; D not certain. CDR1 SGHRS and CDR2 YFSETQ come from the germline V gene. V lost 0 bases and J 1 base, leaving 8 bases between the germline ends. The CDR3 loop spans 15 amino acids. CDR3 DNA sequence: TGCGCCAGCAGCTTGGACGGTGGGAGCAATCAGCCCCAGCATTTT. Protein product: CASSLDGGSNQPQHF.

To note about this clone: Other DNA variants within this sample encode the same CDR3. The V and J genes are TRBV28 and TRBJ1-3; TRBD1 might be the D (6 bases). Trimming took 3 bases from V and 4 from J, leaving 10 bases between them. CDR3 length: 14 amino acids. Per germline, CDR1 MDHEN and CDR2 SYDVKM. The CDR3 DNA reads as TGTGCCAGCAGTTTTGGAGGGGGGGGAAACACCATATATTTT. Translated, it gives CASSFGGGGNTIYF.

The genes are TRBV6-1 and TRBJ1-5; 9 bases map to TRBD1. Trimming at V came to 5 bases and at J to 3 bases, leaving 2 bases not matched to a gene. CDR1 is MNHNS and CDR2 is SASEGT in the germline V gene. This CDR3 has 14 residues. Here the CDR3 DNA reads TGTGCCAGCAGTACAGGGGGCTACAATCAGCCCCAGCATTTT. Translating it yields CASSTGGYNQPQHF.

The CDR3 coding sequence is TGTGCCAGCAGTCCTGCAAGCACCGGGGAGCTGTTTTTT. This codes for CASSPASTGELFF. The chain links TRBV7-3 to TRBJ2-2; D uncertain. V was shortened by 6 bases and J by 4 bases, with 9 bases between the two germline ends. This CDR3 has 13 amino acids. In germline, CDR1 is SGHTA, CDR2 FQGTGA.

This clone has just one count. The V call is TRBV21-1, the J call TRBJ2-3; the DNA was not compared with TRBD1, the D call given in the table. TRBV21-1 is classified as a pseudogene. CDR3 length: 15 amino acids. This CDR3 reads CASSKRDRGFDTQYF. CDR3 coding DNA: TGTGCCAGCAGCAAACGGGACAGGGGATTTGATACGCAGTATTTT.

This clone was observed a few times. The chain carries TRBV29-1 and TRBJ2-5; tentative D call: TRBD2 (5 bases). Germline V gives CDR1 SQVTM, CDR2 ANQGSEA. The germline V and J ends were trimmed by 4 bases and 6 bases, with 12 bases remaining between them. The CDR3 consists of 12 residues. The CDR3 region has the DNA TGCAGCGTTGTTTTTAGCGTGAAGACCCAGTACTTC. Translating it yields CSVVFSVKTQYF. Full variable domain (rest looked up from reference TRBV29-1 and TRBJ2-5): SAVISQKPSRDICQRGTSLTIQCQVDSQVTMMFWYRQQPGQSLTLIATANQGSEATYESGFVIDKFPISRPNLTFSTLTVSNMSPEDSSIYLCSVVFSVKTQYFGPGTRLLVL.

V usage is TRBV7-2 and J usage is TRBJ2-3, with D unclear. V lost 3 bases, J lost 3 bases, and 7 bases lay in between. The CDR3 runs to 13 residues. Germline V gene sequence: CDR1 SGHTA, CDR2 FQGNSA. Written as DNA, the CDR3 is TGTGCCAGCAGCTTCGAAAGGACAGATACGCAGTATTTT. This translates into CASSFERTDTQYF.

This chain uses TRBV7-3 with TRBJ2-1; 15 bases align to TRBD2. In germline, CDR1 is SGHTA, CDR2 FQGTGA. The CDR3 extends over 19 amino acids. V trimming: 4 bases; J trimming: 4 bases; junction bases outside the gene matches: 11. CDR3 region: CASSSRGLAGGPGYNEQFF. The CDR3 DNA follows: TGTGCCAGCAGCTCACGTGGACTAGCGGGAGGGCCTGGTTACAATGAGCAGTTCTTC.

V usage is TRBV2 and J usage is TRBJ1-4; 8 bases map to TRBD1. CDR1 is SNHLY, CDR2 FYNNEI, per germline. This CDR3 comprises 12 residues. The V gene end was trimmed by 5 bases and the J gene end by 12 bases; junction bases not matched to a gene: 5. The CDR3 loop is CASSLQGVELFF. The CDR3 DNA is TGTGCCAGCAGTTTACAGGGGGTGGAACTGTTTTTT.

This clone was observed a few times. The chain links TRBV7-6 to TRBJ1-1; D not resolved. V lost 5 bases to trimming and J lost 1 base, with 8 bases between them. Germline V gene data show CDR1 as SGHVS and CDR2 as FNYEAQ. The CDR3 contains 13 residues. CDR3 protein: CASSPWGNTEAFF. Written as DNA, the CDR3 is TGTGCCAGCAGCCCGTGGGGGAACACTGAAGCTTTCTTT.

This chain links TRBV19 with TRBJ2-7, with TRBD2 matching 10 bases. Germline-derived CDR1 and CDR2 are LNHDA and SQIVND (reference sequence). The CDR3 consists of 15 residues. V lost 3 bases and J lost 3; bases outside the gene matches: 5. CDR3 amino acids: CASSIGLAGVYEQYF. CDR3 bases: TGTGCCAGTAGTATCGGGCTAGCGGGGGTCTACGAGCAGTACTTC. The full variable domain, with the rest looked up from reference TRBV19 and TRBJ2-7, is DGGITQSPKYLFRKEGQNVTLSCEQNLNHDAMYWYRQDPGQGLRLIYYSQIVNDFQKGDIAEGYSVSREKKESFPLTVTSAQKNPTAFYLCASSIGLAGVYEQYFGPGTRLTVT.

This chain links TRBV19 with TRBJ2-5, with D perhaps matching TRBD1 or TRBD2 (5 bases each). The CDR3 loop spans 15 amino acids. V was cut by 3 bases and J by 1 base, with 12 bases left in between. Germline assignment: CDR1 LNHDA and CDR2 SQIVND (reference sequence). In DNA, the CDR3 is TGTGCCAGTAGTATGACCCGGGACCCCCAAGAGACCCAGTACTTC. As protein: CASSMTRDPQETQYF.

The chain links TRBV28 to TRBJ2-5; D may be TRBD1 (6 bases). The CDR3 has 13 residues. V was pared by 5 bases and J by 5 bases, with 12 bases between. Germline V gene data show CDR1 as MDHEN and CDR2 as SYDVKM. The CDR3 DNA reads as TGTGCCAGCAGTGTACAGGGACGGGAGACCCAGTACTTC. This translates into CASSVQGRETQYF.

The chain joins TRBV18 to TRBJ2-7; D is unresolved. V was trimmed by 5 bases and J by 0 bases, leaving 8 bases between them. Per germline, CDR1 KGHSH and CDR2 LQKENI. This CDR3 contains 13 residues. The CDR3 bases are TGTGCCAGCTCAGGTTCGAGCTCCTACGAGCAGTACTTC. Protein product: CASSGSSSYEQYF.

The chain has TRBV27 and TRBJ2-7, with 11 bases fitting TRBD2. The CDR3 covers 18 residues. With V trimmed by 7 bases and J by 1 base, 15 bases remained unmatched. Germline CDR1 MNHEY, CDR2 SMNVEV (reference sequence). CDR3 sequence reads: CASKARVTSGSISYEQYF. The CDR3 DNA reads as TGTGCCAGCAAAGCGAGGGTCACTAGCGGGAGCATATCCTACGAGCAGTACTTC.

CDR3 in amino acids: CASSRQGLYQETQYF. As DNA, the CDR3 is TGTGCCAGCAGTCGACAGGGACTGTACCAAGAGACCCAGTACTTC. This chain uses TRBV2 with TRBJ2-5; the D gene is possibly TRBD1 (7 bases). Per germline, CDR1 SNHLY and CDR2 FYNNEI. V shed 5 bases and J shed 0 bases, with 13 bases lying between them. This CDR3 is built from 15 residues. Supplemented by reference TRBV2 and TRBJ2-5, the full variable domain reads EPEVTQTPSHQVTQMGQEVILRCVPISNHLYFYWYRQILGQKVEFLVSFYNNEISEKSEIFDDQFSVERPDGSNFTLKIRSTKLEDSAMYFCASSRQGLYQETQYFGPGTRLLVL.